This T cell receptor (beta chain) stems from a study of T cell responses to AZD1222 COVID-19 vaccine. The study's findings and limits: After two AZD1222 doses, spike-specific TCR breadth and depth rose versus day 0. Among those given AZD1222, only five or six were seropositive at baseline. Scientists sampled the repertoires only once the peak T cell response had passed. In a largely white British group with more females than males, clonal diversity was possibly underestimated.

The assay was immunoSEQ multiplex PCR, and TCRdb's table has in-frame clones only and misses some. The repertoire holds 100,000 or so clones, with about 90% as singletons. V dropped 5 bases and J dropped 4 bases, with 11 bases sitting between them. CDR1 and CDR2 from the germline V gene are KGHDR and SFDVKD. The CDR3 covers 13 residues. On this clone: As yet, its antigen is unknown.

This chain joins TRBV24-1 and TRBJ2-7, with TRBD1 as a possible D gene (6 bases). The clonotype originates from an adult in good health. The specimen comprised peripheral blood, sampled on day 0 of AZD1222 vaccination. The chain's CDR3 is CATSAPDSYEQYF. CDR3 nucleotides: TGTGCCACCAGTGCCCCGGACAGTTACGAGCAGTACTTC.